The entry below describes one T cell receptor beta chain. No antigen is known for it. The CDR3 consists of 12 residues. Germline-derived CDR1 and CDR2 are SGHAT and FQNNGV. 5'RACE template switching with UMIs generated TCR beta cDNA. TCRdb re-called the 5' RACE reads; every CDR3 protein appears as one record, without DNA. Its table lists 350,000 to 500,000 distinct CDR3 sequences. This entry belongs to a study of T cells expressing NK-cell markers. Study overall: Cells sorted as CD3+CD56+NKG2C+, CD3+CD56+NKG2C- and CD3+CD56-NKG2C+ T cells supplied the TCR beta repertoires. The study, taken as a whole, reports: Researchers report these clonotypes also headed the CD3+CD56-NKG2C+ fraction in a handful of donors.

This TCR was sampled from a woman between 18 and 70 years old in good health. Sequences were obtained from blood T cells: a sorted CD56 or NKG2C T cell subset, CD4+ or CD8+ T cells, or bulk PBMC T cells (not recorded which). This sequence joins TRBV11-2 and TRBJ2-5. Here the CDR3 reads CASSLDRETQYF. Filled out from reference TRBV11-2 and TRBJ2-5, the complete variable domain reads EAGVAQSPRYKIIEKRQSVAFWCNPISGHATLYWYQQILGQGPKLLIQFQNNGVVDDSQLPKDRFSAERLKGVDSTLKIQPAKLEDSAVYLCASSLDRETQYFGPGTRLLVL.